These 25 T cell receptor beta chains share one sample of origin, sequenced in a study of human T cells and chemical hapten exposure. TCRdb re-derived calls from the RACE reads in MiXCR, one entry per CDR3 protein. Of some 100,000 distinct CDR3 sequences listed, approximately 8.8% are singletons. Indicated time point: patch test 2, 6 weeks after DPC sensitization. This sample's treatment: therapeutic diphenylcyclopropenone sensitization with weekly scalp DPC. The source material was whole blood, sampled in connection with sensitization to the hapten diphenylcyclopropenone (DPC). These receptors were obtained from a woman in her thirties or forties with alopecia areata. Some clones in this sample may be carry-over from other donors' samples.

The table lists this clonotype with many counts. The CDR3 does not end in the conserved phenylalanine or tryptophan, so this is likely a read error. The rearrangement uses TRBV3-1 and TRBJ1-6, with a tentative D call TRBD1 (6 bases). Trimming cost V 4 bases and J 7 bases, with 11 bases left between them. Per the germline V gene, CDR1 is LGHDT and CDR2 is YNNKEL (reference sequence). The CDR3 spans 14 residues. This CDR3 reads CASSLGTTNSPLHL. The CDR3 coding sequence is TGTGCCAGCAGCCTCGGGACAACGAATTCACCCCTCCACTTG.

The gene calls are TRBV5-1 and TRBJ1-1; maybe TRBD1 (6 bases). The CDR3 is 14 amino acids. From germline, CDR1 is SGHRS and CDR2 YFSETQ. Trimming removed 3 bases at V and 11 bases at J, with 20 bases between. CDR3 sequence reads: CASSSSGDWLRAFF. DNA of the CDR3: TGCGCCAGCAGCTCTTCAGGGGACTGGTTGCGGGCTTTCTTT.

The sample holds a few counts of this clonotype. One end of the junction is discordant with germline, which a read error may explain. The rearrangement joins TRBV12-3 or TRBV12-4 to TRBJ2-5, with D unclear. CDR3 length: 12 amino acids. The CDR3: CASSLAQGTQYF. In nucleotides, the CDR3 is TGTGCCAGCAGTTTAGCCCAAGGGACCCAGTACTTC.

This clonotype has more than one count but fewer than ten. The chain has TRBV2 and TRBJ2-7; D may be TRBD1 (5 bases). The germline V gene encodes CDR1 SNHLY and CDR2 FYNNEI. Deletions cut 5 bases from V and 1 base from J, with 15 bases between. The CDR3 runs 15 residues. Here the CDR3 reads CASSYQGVGSYEQYF. Written as DNA, the CDR3 is TGTGCCAGCAGTTATCAGGGCGTAGGGTCCTACGAGCAGTACTTC.

This clonotype came up many times. The J gene is TRBJ2-5, the V gene TRBV12-3 or TRBV12-4; possibly TRBD1 or TRBD2 for D (5 bases each). CDR3 length: 16 amino acids. V lost 6 bases to trimming and J lost 0 bases, with 17 bases between them. The CDR3 DNA sequence: TGTGCCAGCAGCCCCTTAAGAGGGGCGTACCAAGAGACCCAGTACTTC. This codes for CASSPLRGAYQETQYF.

This clonotype was picked up a small number of times. V is TRBV10-3 and J is TRBJ2-5; 10 nucleotides match TRBD2. V lost 10 bases to trimming and J lost 2 bases; unmatched junction nucleotides: 7. The CDR3 is 14 residues long. The V gene's germline CDR1 is ENHRY and CDR2 SYGVKD. The CDR3 DNA reads TGTGCCACCGATAGCGGGGGGCTACAAGAGACCCAGTACTTC. Translation: CATDSGGLQETQYF.

This clonotype showed up just a few times. The chain joins TRBV19 to TRBJ1-2; TRBD1 matches 9 bases. V dropped 5 bases and J dropped 4; count of bases not matched to a gene: 2. Germline V gene lookup returns CDR1 LNHDA and CDR2 SQIVND (reference sequence). This CDR3 comprises 13 residues. CDR3 bases: TGTGCCAGTAGTCGACAGGGGGGCTATGGCTACACCTTC. Translating it yields CASSRQGGYGYTF.

The chain carries TRBV5-1 and TRBJ2-3, with TRBD2 matching over 9 bases. Germline loops: CDR1 SGHRS, CDR2 YFSETQ. CDR3 length equals 15 residues. With 4 bases clipped from V and 2 bases from J, the junction kept 5 bases outside the gene matches. Written as DNA, the CDR3 is TGCGCCAGCAGCCAGACTAGCGGACTCACAGATACGCAGTATTTT. This codes for CASSQTSGLTDTQYF.

This clonotype was picked up a small number of times. The chain uses TRBV3-1 and TRBJ2-3; unclear D gene. The V end was cut by 6 bases, the J end by 0 bases, with 7 bases between. Germline CDR1 and CDR2: LGHDT and YNNKEL (reference sequence). This CDR3 region has 13 residues. CDR3 DNA sequence: TGTGCCAGCAGAGCCGCGAGCACAGATACGCAGTATTTT. Protein product: CASRAASTDTQYF.

This clonotype was picked up a small number of times. The rearrangement joins TRBV5-6 to TRBJ2-7; no clear D. Trimming pared 0 bases from V and 0 bases from J, leaving 7 bases between. The V gene's germline CDR1 is SGHDT and CDR2 YYEEEE. The CDR3 extends over 14 amino acids. The DNA for the CDR3 is TGTGCCAGCAGCTTGGTGGACGGCTCCTACGAGCAGTACTTC. Translating it yields CASSLVDGSYEQYF.

This clonotype was detected ten times or more. The chain links TRBV21-1 to TRBJ1-1. TRBV21-1 is deemed a pseudogene. The CDR3 loop spans 15 amino acids. The CDR3 sequence: CASSKHRLRSTEAFF. CDR3 DNA sequence: TGTGCCAGCAGCAAACATAGACTTAGGAGCACTGAAGCTTTCTTT.

The chain joins TRBV7-9 to TRBJ1-1; D ambiguous. The V gene's germline CDR1 is SEHNR and CDR2 FQNEAQ (reference sequence). V dropped 5 bases and J dropped 4 bases, with 11 bases sitting between them. The CDR3 sequence is 13 residues long. The CDR3 loop is CASSVYMGTEAFF. In DNA form, the CDR3 reads TGTGCCAGCAGCGTCTATATGGGCACTGAAGCTTTCTTT.

The chain carries TRBV7-2 and TRBJ1-2, with a tentative D call TRBD1 (5 bases). The CDR3 has 14 amino acids. CDR1 SGHTA and CDR2 FQGNSA come from the germline V gene. V gave up 5 bases and J gave up 2 bases, with 12 bases separating them. The CDR3 sequence is CASSPETANYGYTF. In nucleotides, the CDR3 is TGTGCCAGCAGCCCCGAGACAGCCAACTATGGCTACACCTTC.

This clonotype showed up many times. The chain combines TRBV27 with TRBJ2-5; 12 bases map to TRBD2. V lost 6 bases and J lost 4; bases outside the gene matches: 6. Germline V gene data show CDR1 as MNHEY and CDR2 as SMNVEV (reference sequence). The CDR3 totals 15 residues. The CDR3: CASSGLTSGGETQYF. CDR3 bases: TGTGCCAGCAGCGGATTGACTAGCGGGGGAGAGACCCAGTACTTC.

This clonotype has a count of ten or more. V is TRBV18 and J is TRBJ1-1, with D perhaps matching TRBD1 (5 bases). This CDR3 region has 14 residues. V lost 4 bases to trimming and J lost 1 base, with 10 bases between them. Germline-derived CDR1 and CDR2 are KGHSH and LQKENI. The CDR3 loop is CASSLYGQNTEAFF. The CDR3 region has the DNA TGTGCCAGCTCACTTTACGGACAGAACACTGAAGCTTTCTTT. Together with reference TRBV18 and TRBJ1-1, the CDR3 gives the full variable domain: NAGVMQNPRHLVRRRGQEARLRCSPMKGHSHVYWYRQLPEEGLKFMVYLQKENIIDESGMPKERFSAEFPKEGPSILRIQQVVRGDSAAYFCASSLYGQNTEAFFGQGTRLTVV.

This clonotype was picked up many times. This chain connects TRBV4-2 to TRBJ2-1; 11 bases fit TRBD2. The length of the CDR3 is 16 residues. Per the germline V gene, CDR1 is LGHNA and CDR2 is YNFKEQ. The V and J ends lost 4 bases and 8 bases, in that order; junction bases with no gene match: 10. As DNA, the CDR3 is TGTGCCAGCAGCCTTCGGGCGACTAGCGGGGATGATGAGCAGTTCTTC. This sequence encodes CASSLRATSGDDEQFF.

In its sample, this clonotype was seen many times. It is unclear where the CDR3 begins or ends on the DNA, so no DNA is shown, and the CDR3 is as TCRdb lists it. The chain uses TRBV5-1 and TRBJ1-4; the table's D call TRBD1 went unverified against the DNA. The CDR3 has 18 residues if both end residues are counted. In germline, CDR1 is SGHRS, CDR2 YFSETQ. CDR3 protein: CASSLGRDRGRIMKNCFF.

The table lists this clonotype with a few counts. The chain is built from TRBV9 and TRBJ2-1; no clear D. The CDR3 is 13 amino acids. CDR1 is SGDLS, CDR2 YYNGEE, per germline. V was clipped by 4 bases and J by 8 bases, with 13 bases between them. The CDR3 bases are TGTGCCAGCAGCCCCAGCAGGCTCGATGAGCAGTTCTTC. It yields the protein CASSPSRLDEQFF.

This chain joins TRBV13 and TRBJ2-7; 7 bases match TRBD1. The CDR3 has 17 amino acids. Germline lookup yields CDR1 PRHDT and CDR2 FYEKMQ (reference sequence). The ends lost 1 base at V and 5 bases at J; junction bases unmatched: 14. CDR3 DNA: TGTGCCAGCAGCTTAGTCCCTCGACAGGGAAATTACCACGAGCAGTACTTC. The encoded protein is CASSLVPRQGNYHEQYF.

The V gene is TRBV7-3, the J gene TRBJ2-1, with 12 bases identical to TRBD2. Germline V gene data show CDR1 as SGHTA and CDR2 as FQGTGA. The J segment lost 10 bases and the V segment lost 5 bases, leaving 6 bases of the junction unmatched. CDR3 length: 14 residues. The DNA for the CDR3 is TGTGCCAGCAGCCAGACTAGCGGGGGTAACGAGCAGTTCTTC. This translates into CASSQTSGGNEQFF. The complete variable domain, with remaining parts taken from reference TRBV7-3 and TRBJ2-1, reads GAGVSQTPSNKVTEKGKYVELRCDPISGHTALYWYRQSLGQGPEFLIYFQGTGAADDSGLPNDRFFAVRPEGSVSTLKIQRTERGDSAVYLCASSQTSGGNEQFFGPGTRLTVL.

In this sample, this clonotype turned up a few times. The chain uses TRBV20-1 and TRBJ2-4, with a weak D call TRBD2 (5 bases). Trimming removed 6 bases from V and 3 bases from J, with 12 bases in between. There are 13 residues in the CDR3. The germline V gene encodes CDR1 DFQATT and CDR2 SNEGSKA (reference sequence). The CDR3 DNA is TGCAGTGCGATCGGGGTAGTCAAAAACATTCAGTACTTC. This translates into CSAIGVVKNIQYF.

The genes are TRBV28 and TRBJ2-1; a possible D gene is TRBD2 (6 bases). The V gene lost 6 bases and the J gene lost 1 base, with 19 bases spanning the gap. Germline V gene lookup returns CDR1 MDHEN and CDR2 SYDVKM. The CDR3 is made up of 17 amino acids. As DNA, the CDR3 is TGTGCCAGCAGCCCACGCGTGGGACTGGGATCCTACAATGAGCAGTTCTTC. Translation: CASSPRVGLGSYNEQFF.

This rearrangement joins TRBV12-3 or TRBV12-4 to TRBJ1-1, with D uncertain. Trimming stripped 7 bases from V and 8 bases from J, with 17 bases between. The CDR3 length is 13 residues. As DNA, the CDR3 is TGTGCCAGCACCCTCGCCGCCCTAGGAGAAGCTTTCTTT. Its translation: CASTLAALGEAFF.

This clonotype was picked up many times. This chain links TRBV4-2 with TRBJ2-3; TRBD2 aligns across 13 bases. Trimming at V came to 2 bases and at J to 11 bases, leaving 7 bases not matched to a gene. Germline-derived CDR1 and CDR2 are LGHNA and YNFKEQ. The CDR3 length is 15 residues. The CDR3 loop reads CASSQLLAGGQGQYF. CDR3 nucleotides: TGTGCCAGCAGCCAACTACTAGCGGGGGGGCAGGGGCAGTATTTT.

The genes are TRBV5-1 and TRBJ2-3, with TRBD2 matching over 9 bases. CDR1 and CDR2 (germline): SGHRS, YFSETQ. Trimming removed 0 bases from V and 2 bases from J; junction bases left unmatched: 4. The CDR3 contains 16 residues. The CDR3 DNA is TGCGCCAGCAGCTTGGTAGCGGGGGCCGCCACAGATACGCAGTATTTT. Protein sequence: CASSLVAGAATDTQYF.